These 10 T cell receptor beta chains share one sample of origin, sequenced in a study of post-analysis software for immune sequencing data. Study-level results: Controls had lower frequencies than patients of about 5 TRBV segments, which included TRBV5-6, TRBV5-1 and TRBV20-1.

Their antigens are not known. Carried by the TCR beta cDNA libraries were unique molecular identifiers. One entry per CDR3 protein results from TCRdb running MiXCR on the PCR reads. The sample has 550,000 to 700,000 distinct CDR3 sequences, around 44% seen once; the top ten hold 1.5% to 2%. The material sequenced was blood. The receptors derive from a girl under 18 with multiple sclerosis.

A few counts support this clonotype. This chain connects TRBV9 to TRBJ2-4; D is perhaps TRBD1 or TRBD2 (5 bases each). With the DNA end fitting TRBJ2-7 better, the J assignment may be wrong. This CDR3 has 13 residues. Germline values: CDR1 SGDLS, CDR2 YYNGEE. The CDR3 DNA is TGTGCCAGCAGCGTAGGTCGGGGCAACGAGCAGTACTTC. Translating gives CASSVGRGNEQYF.

This clonotype was detected a few times. The rearrangement joins TRBV12-3 or TRBV12-4 to TRBJ2-4; tentatively, D is TRBD2 (6 bases). CDR3 length equals 14 residues. The V and J ends lost 6 bases and 0 bases respectively, with 9 bases between them. The CDR3 spells CASRSSGAKNIQYF. In nucleotides, the CDR3 is TGTGCCAGCAGGAGTAGCGGAGCCAAAAACATTCAGTACTTC.

The CDR3 spells CSGGQGRSYEQYF. In nucleotides, the CDR3 is TGCAGCGGGGGACAGGGGAGATCCTACGAGCAGTACTTC. The chain carries TRBV29-1 and TRBJ2-7, with 10 nucleotides matching TRBD1. CDR1 and CDR2 (germline): SQVTM, ANQGSEA. Germline trimming cut 7 bases from V and 1 base from J; bases unmatched to any gene: 4. The CDR3 has 13 residues.

In nucleotides, the CDR3 is TGTGCCAGCTCACCAGGGTTTCAGAGCTTAGATTCACCCCTCCACTTT. Amino acids: CASSPGFQSLDSPLHF. This chain connects TRBV18 to TRBJ1-6; D not resolved. The CDR3 is 16 amino acids. Germline CDR1 KGHSH, CDR2 LQKENI. Trimming stripped 2 bases from V and 8 bases from J, with 16 bases between.

V and J are TRBV6-5 and TRBJ2-1; the D gene could be TRBD1 or TRBD2 (6 bases each). The V gene lost 1 base and the J gene lost 1 base, with 14 bases spanning the gap. Germline V CDR1 and CDR2: MNHEY, SVGAGI. The CDR3 is 17 residues long. CDR3 residues: CASSYLGGPRSYNEQFF. Written as DNA, the CDR3 is TGTGCCAGCAGTTACTTAGGGGGGCCGAGGTCCTACAATGAGCAGTTCTTC.

CDR3 DNA: TGCAGCGTTGGCGGTGCTGGCGGGACCGTGGAGACCCAGTACTTC. Its protein product is CSVGGAGGTVETQYF. This rearrangement joins TRBV29-1 to TRBJ2-5; possibly TRBD2 for D (6 bases). Per germline, CDR1 SQVTM and CDR2 ANQGSEA. Trimming took 4 bases from V and 5 from J, leaving 20 bases between them. This CDR3 comprises 15 residues.

The chain links TRBV6-2 or TRBV6-3 to TRBJ2-7, with D tentatively TRBD1 or TRBD2 (5 bases each). The V gene's germline CDR1 is MNHEY and CDR2 SVGEGT. CDR3 length equals 13 residues. With 6 bases removed from V and 4 bases from J, the gap between germline ends came to 13 bases. The DNA for the CDR3 is TGTGCCAGCAGGTGGGACGGGGAATACGAGCAGTACTTC. Amino acids: CASRWDGEYEQYF.

The chain links TRBV12-3 or TRBV12-4 to TRBJ2-2, with TRBD1 matching over 10 bases. The CDR3 contains 14 residues. The ends lost 5 bases at V and 6 bases at J; junction bases unmatched: 3. The CDR3 nucleotides are TGTGCCAGCAGTCGGACAGGGGGTTCCGGGGAGCTGTTTTTT. Translation gives CASSRTGGSGELFF.

V and J are TRBV20-1 and TRBJ2-5, with 8 bases matching TRBD1. Germline CDR1 and CDR2: DFQATT and SNEGSKA (reference sequence). The CDR3 has 13 residues. V lost 3 bases to trimming and J lost 5 bases; unmatched junction nucleotides: 5. CDR3 region: CSASRRDRETQYF. DNA for the CDR3: TGCAGTGCTAGCCGCAGGGACAGGGAGACCCAGTACTTC.

This clonotype has more than one count but fewer than ten. At one of its ends the junction is not consistent with the germline gene, which may arise from a read error. The chain links TRBV11-2 to TRBJ2-3; possible D gene TRBD2, 5 bases. Germline CDR1 is SGHAT and CDR2 is FQNNGV. CDR3 length: 15 residues. The CDR3 protein is CASTPKRRRTDTQYF. CDR3 DNA: TGTGCCAGCACCCCGAAGCGGCGGCGCACAGATACTCAGTATTTT.